This entry features one T cell receptor beta chain sequence. Original methodology: Reference gene primer amplification gave nucleated cell count estimates. The data were produced by immunoSEQ multiplex PCR, yet TCRdb's version contains in-frame clones alone and is incomplete. Clone size and the V and J calls come from that table; the DNA yielded D and trimming. Among about 60,000 clones listed, 84% were seen once. This CDR3 has 13 residues. V shed 6 bases and J 7 bases; nucleotides not matched to a gene: 1. The germline gives CDR1 MNHEY, CDR2 SMNVEV (reference sequence). These data come from a study of blood T cell repertoires in COVID-19. The wider study: Italy, Spain and the United States were the sources of the convalescent and acute COVID-19 samples. Sample material is recorded as cDNA or gDNA derived from T cells, B-cell-depleted T cells, or PBMCs.

Sequencing was carried out using peripheral blood. The chain is built from TRBV27 and TRBJ2-1; 12 bases are a match to TRBD2. This sequence originates from a human donor in a cohort sampled during active COVID-19. The CDR3, as DNA: TGTGCCAGCAGGACTAGCGGGGGAAATGAGCAGTTCTTC. This encodes CASRTSGGNEQFF.